Only a few counts were recorded for the clone carrying this T cell receptor (beta chain). Through a sample-barcoded 5' primer and a J-beta primer mix, a second PCR was run for roughly 7 to 11 cycles. TCRdb passed the 5' RACE reads through MiXCR, listing each CDR3 protein once. The table lists about 800,000 distinct CDR3 sequences, 58% of them singletons, with roughly 20% in the top ten. The CDR3 loop spans 11 amino acids. Germline lookup yields CDR1 SQVTM and CDR2 ANQGSEA. V shed 4 bases and J shed 6 bases, with 7 bases lying between them. This specimen comes from a study of blood T cells in healthy people across ages.

This sequence was found in a man younger than 45 in good health. What was sequenced was blood. The chain has TRBV29-1 and TRBJ2-1; no firm D call. Here the CDR3 DNA reads TGCAGCGTTGTGGATAGCAATGAGCAGTTCTTC. Translation gives CSVVDSNEQFF.